The entry below describes one TCR beta chain. Looked up from germline, CDR1 is GTSNPN and CDR2 is SVGIG (reference sequence). The CDR3 loop spans 17 amino acids. The V gene end was trimmed by 1 base and the J gene end by 9 bases; junction bases not matched to a gene: 14. These data come from a study of blood T cell repertoires in COVID-19. Study information: Acute-phase and convalescent COVID-19 samples originated in the United States, Italy and Spain. From T cells, B-cell-depleted T cells, or PBMCs came the material, which was cDNA or gDNA.

In the original workflow: For nucleated cells, counts were estimated from reference gene primer amplification. Repertoires were generated with immunoSEQ multiplex PCR, while TCRdb's copy carries only in-frame clones and drops some. V, J and clone size derive from that table, while D and trimming were established from the DNA sequence. The sample includes over 20,000 clones, less than 95% of them seen just once. The receptor's source is a man aged 70 or older with acute or convalescent COVID-19. Sequencing was carried out using peripheral blood. V usage is TRBV30 and J usage is TRBJ1-6, with 8 bases that match TRBD1. CDR3 in amino acids: CAWSATPPTGAGSPLHF. The CDR3 DNA follows: TGTGCCTGGAGTGCTACACCACCGACAGGGGCAGGTTCACCCCTCCACTTT.